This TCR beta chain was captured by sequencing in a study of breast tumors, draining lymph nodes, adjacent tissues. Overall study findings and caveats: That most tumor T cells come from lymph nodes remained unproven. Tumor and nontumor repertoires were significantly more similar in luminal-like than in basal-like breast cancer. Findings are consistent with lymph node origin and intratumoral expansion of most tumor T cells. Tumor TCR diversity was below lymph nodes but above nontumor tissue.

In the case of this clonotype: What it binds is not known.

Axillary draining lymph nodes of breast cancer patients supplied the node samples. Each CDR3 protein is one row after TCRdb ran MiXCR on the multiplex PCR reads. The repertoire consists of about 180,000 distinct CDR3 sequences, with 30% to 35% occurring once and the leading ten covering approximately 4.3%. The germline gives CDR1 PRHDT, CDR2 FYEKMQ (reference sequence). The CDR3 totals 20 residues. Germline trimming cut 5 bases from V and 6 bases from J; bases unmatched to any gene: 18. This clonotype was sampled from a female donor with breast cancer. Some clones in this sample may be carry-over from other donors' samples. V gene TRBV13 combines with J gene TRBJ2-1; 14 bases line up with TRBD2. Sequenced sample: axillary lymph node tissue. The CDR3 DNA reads TGTGCCAGCAGCGTACACCCGGGACTAGCGGGAGCAAGGCGGGCCAATGAGCAGTTCTTC. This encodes CASSVHPGLAGARRANEQFF.